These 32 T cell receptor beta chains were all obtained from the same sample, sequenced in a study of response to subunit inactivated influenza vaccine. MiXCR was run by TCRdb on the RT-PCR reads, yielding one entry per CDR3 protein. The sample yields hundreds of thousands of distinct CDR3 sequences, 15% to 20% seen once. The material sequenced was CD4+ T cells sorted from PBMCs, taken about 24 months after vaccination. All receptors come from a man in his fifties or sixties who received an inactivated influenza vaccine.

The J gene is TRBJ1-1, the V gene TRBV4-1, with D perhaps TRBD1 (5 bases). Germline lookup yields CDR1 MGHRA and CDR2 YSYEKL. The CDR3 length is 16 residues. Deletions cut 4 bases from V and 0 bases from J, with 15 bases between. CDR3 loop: CASSPRTGGMNTEAFF. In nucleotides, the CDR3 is TGCGCCAGCAGCCCCCGGACGGGGGGAATGAACACTGAAGCTTTCTTT.

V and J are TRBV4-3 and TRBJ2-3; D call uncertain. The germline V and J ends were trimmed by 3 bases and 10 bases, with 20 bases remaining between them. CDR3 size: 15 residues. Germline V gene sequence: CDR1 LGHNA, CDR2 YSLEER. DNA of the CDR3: TGCGCCAGCAGCCAGGAACAAGCTTCAAGGAATGCGCAGTATTTT. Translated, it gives CASSQEQASRNAQYF.

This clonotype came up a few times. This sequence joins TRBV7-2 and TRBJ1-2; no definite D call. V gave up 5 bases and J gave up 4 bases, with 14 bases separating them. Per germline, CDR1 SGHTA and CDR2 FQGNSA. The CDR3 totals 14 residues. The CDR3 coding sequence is TGTGCCAGCAGCGGGCCACGGGGTGGCTATGGCTACACCTTC. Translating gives CASSGPRGGYGYTF.

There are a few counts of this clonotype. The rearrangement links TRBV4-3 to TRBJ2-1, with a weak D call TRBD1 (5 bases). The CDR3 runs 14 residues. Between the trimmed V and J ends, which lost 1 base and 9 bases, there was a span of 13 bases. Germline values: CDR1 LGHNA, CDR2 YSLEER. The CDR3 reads CASSQGRQRFEQFF. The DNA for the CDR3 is TGCGCCAGCAGCCAAGGAAGACAGAGGTTTGAGCAGTTCTTC.

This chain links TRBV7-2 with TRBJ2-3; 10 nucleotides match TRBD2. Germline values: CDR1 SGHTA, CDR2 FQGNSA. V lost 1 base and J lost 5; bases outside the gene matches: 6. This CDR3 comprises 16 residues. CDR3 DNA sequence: TGTGCCAGCAGCTTAGTAGGGACTAGCGTTGGAGATACGCAGTATTTT. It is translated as CASSLVGTSVGDTQYF.

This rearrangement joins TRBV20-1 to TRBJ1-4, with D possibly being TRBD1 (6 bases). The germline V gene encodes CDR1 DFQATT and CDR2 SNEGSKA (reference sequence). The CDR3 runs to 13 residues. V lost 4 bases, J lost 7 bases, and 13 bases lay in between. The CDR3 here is CSATLGGFEKLFF. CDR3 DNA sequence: TGCAGTGCTACCTTGGGGGGCTTTGAAAAACTGTTTTTT.

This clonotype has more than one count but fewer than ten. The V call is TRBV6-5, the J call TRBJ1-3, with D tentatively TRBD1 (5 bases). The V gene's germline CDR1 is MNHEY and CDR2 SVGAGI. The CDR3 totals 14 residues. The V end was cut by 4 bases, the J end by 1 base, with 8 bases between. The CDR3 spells CASSSSGSGNTIYF. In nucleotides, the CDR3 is TGTGCCAGCAGTTCCTCAGGGTCTGGAAACACCATATATTTT.

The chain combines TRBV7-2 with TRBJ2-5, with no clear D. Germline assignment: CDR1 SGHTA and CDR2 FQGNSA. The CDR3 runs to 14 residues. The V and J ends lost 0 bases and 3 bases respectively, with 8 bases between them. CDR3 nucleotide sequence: TGTGCCAGCAGCTTAGCAAAACTGAAAGAGACCCAGTACTTC. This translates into CASSLAKLKETQYF.

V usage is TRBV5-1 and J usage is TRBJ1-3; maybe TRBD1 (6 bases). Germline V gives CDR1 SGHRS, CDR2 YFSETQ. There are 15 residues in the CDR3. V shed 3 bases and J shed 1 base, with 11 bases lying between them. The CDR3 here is CASSSGHGSGNTIYF. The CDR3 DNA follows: TGCGCCAGCAGCTCGGGACACGGGTCTGGAAACACCATATATTTT.

The CDR3 DNA reads as TGTGCCAGCAGCTCACAAGGGAGTGTGACTGAAGCTTTCTTT. Translating gives CASSSQGSVTEAFF. The chain recombines TRBV7-2 with TRBJ1-1; D is unclear. Trimming removed 4 bases at V and 5 bases at J, with 14 bases between. This CDR3 is built from 14 residues. The V gene's germline CDR1 is SGHTA and CDR2 FQGNSA.

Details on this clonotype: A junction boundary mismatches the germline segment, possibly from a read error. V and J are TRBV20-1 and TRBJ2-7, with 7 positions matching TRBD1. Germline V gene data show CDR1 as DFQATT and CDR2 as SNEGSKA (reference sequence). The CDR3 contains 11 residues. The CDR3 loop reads CSASDRAQARF. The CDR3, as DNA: TGCAGTGCTTCTGACAGGGCCCAAGCCCGCTTC.

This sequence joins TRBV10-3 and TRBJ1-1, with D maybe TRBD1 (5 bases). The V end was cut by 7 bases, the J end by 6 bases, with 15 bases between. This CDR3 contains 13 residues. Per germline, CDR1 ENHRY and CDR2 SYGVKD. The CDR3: CAINRREGAEAFF. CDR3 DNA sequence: TGTGCCATCAACCGCAGGGAAGGGGCTGAAGCTTTCTTT.

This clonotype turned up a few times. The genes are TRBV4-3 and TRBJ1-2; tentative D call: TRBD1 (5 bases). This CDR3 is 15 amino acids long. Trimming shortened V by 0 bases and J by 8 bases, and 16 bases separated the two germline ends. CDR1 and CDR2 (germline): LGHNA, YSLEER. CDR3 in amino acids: CASSQEIRVSRGYTF. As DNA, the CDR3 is TGCGCCAGCAGCCAAGAGATCAGGGTCAGTCGGGGCTACACCTTC.

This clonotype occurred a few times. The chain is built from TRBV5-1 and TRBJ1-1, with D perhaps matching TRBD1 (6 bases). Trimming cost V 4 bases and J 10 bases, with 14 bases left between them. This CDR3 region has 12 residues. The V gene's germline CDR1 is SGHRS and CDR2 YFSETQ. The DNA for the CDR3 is TGCGCCAGCAGCGATCAGGGGACGCGAGCTTTCTTT. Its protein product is CASSDQGTRAFF.

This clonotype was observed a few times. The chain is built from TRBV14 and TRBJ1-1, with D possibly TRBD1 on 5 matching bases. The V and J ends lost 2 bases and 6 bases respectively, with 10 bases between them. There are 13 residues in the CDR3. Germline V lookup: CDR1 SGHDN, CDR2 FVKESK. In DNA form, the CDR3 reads TGTGCCAGCAGCCAATGGCAGGGCGCTGAAGCTTTCTTT. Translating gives CASSQWQGAEAFF.

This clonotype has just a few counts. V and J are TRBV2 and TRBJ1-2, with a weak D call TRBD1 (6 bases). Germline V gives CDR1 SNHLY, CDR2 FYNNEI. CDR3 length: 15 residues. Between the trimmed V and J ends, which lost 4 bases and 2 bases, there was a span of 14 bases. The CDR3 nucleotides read TGTGCCAGCAGTGGATGGGGCGACAGGAACTATGGCTACACCTTC. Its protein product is CASSGWGDRNYGYTF.

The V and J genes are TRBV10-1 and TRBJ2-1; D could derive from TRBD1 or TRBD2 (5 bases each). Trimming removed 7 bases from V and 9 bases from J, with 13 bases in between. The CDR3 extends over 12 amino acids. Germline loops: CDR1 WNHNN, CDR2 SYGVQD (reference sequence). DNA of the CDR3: TGCGCCAGCACCAGGGAGCACCTTGAGCAGTTCTTC. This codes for CASTREHLEQFF.

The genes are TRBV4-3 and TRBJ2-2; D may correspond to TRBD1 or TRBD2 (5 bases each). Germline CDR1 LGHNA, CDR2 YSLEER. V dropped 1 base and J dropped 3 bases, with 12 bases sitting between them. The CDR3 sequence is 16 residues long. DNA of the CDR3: TGCGCCAGCAGCCAAGGAGCAGGGACGGACACCGGGGAGCTGTTTTTT. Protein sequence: CASSQGAGTDTGELFF.

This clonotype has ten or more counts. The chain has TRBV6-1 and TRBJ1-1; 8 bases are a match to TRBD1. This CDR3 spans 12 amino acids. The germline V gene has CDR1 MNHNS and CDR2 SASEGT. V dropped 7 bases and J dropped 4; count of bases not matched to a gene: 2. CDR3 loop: CASIQGATEAFF. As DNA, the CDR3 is TGTGCCAGCATCCAGGGGGCCACTGAAGCTTTCTTT.

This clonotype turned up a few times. The CDR3 nucleotides are TGCAGTGCTAGTTCACTAGCGGGGAAATACAATGAGCAGTTCTTC. Its protein product is CSASSLAGKYNEQFF. V gene TRBV20-1 combines with J gene TRBJ2-1, with 10 positions matching TRBD2. The V gene's germline CDR1 is DFQATT and CDR2 SNEGSKA (reference sequence). CDR3 size: 15 residues. J lost 4 bases, V lost 3 bases, and 6 bases had no gene match.

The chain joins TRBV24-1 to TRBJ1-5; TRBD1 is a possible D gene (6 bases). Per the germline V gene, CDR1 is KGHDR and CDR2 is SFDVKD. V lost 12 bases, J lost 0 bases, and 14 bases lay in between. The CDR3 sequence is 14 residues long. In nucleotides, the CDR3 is TGTGCCGGGGGCTGCGGGTATAGCAATCAGCCCCAGCATTTT. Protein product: CAGGCGYSNQPQHF.

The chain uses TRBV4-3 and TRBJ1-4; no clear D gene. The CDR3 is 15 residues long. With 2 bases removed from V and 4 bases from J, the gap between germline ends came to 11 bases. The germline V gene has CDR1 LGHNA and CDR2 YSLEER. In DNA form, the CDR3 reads TGCGCCAGCAGCCAATCCCGAGCGAGTAATGAAAAACTGTTTTTT. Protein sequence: CASSQSRASNEKLFF.

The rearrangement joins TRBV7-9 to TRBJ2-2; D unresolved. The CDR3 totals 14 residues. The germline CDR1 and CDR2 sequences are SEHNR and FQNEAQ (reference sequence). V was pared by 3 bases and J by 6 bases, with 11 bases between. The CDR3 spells CASSFAILAGELFF. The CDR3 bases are TGTGCCAGCAGCTTTGCCATATTAGCCGGGGAGCTGTTTTTT.

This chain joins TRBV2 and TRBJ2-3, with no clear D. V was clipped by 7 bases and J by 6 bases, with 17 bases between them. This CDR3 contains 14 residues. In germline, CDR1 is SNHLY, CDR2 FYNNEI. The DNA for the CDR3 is TGTGCCAGCAAACCGAATCCAGGCGCTGATACGCAGTATTTT. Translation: CASKPNPGADTQYF. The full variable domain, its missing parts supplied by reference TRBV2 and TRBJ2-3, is EPEVTQTPSHQVTQMGQEVILRCVPISNHLYFYWYRQILGQKVEFLVSFYNNEISEKSEIFDDQFSVERPDGSNFTLKIRSTKLEDSAMYFCASKPNPGADTQYFGPGTRLTVL.

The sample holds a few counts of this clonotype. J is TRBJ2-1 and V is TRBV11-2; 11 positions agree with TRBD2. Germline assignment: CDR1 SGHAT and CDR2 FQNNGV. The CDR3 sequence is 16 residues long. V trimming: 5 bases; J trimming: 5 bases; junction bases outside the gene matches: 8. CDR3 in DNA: TGTGCCAGCAGCCGCCAACTAGCGGGAGACCACAATGAGCAGTTCTTC. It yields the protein CASSRQLAGDHNEQFF.

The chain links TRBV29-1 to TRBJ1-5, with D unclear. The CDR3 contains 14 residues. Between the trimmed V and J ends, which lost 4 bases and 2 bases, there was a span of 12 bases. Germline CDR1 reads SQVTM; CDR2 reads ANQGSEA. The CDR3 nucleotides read TGCAGCGTTGCTCAGGACGGGGGCAATCAGCCCCAGCATTTT. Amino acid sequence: CSVAQDGGNQPQHF. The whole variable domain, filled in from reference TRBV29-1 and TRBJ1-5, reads SAVISQKPSRDICQRGTSLTIQCQVDSQVTMMFWYRQQPGQSLTLIATANQGSEATYESGFVIDKFPISRPNLTFSTLTVSNMSPEDSSIYLCSVAQDGGNQPQHFGDGTRLSIL.

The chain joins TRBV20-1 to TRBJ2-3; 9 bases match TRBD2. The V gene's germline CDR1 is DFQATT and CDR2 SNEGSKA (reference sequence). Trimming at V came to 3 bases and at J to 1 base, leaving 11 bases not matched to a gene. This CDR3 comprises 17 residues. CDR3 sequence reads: CSASSAGGALGTDTQYF. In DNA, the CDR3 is TGCAGTGCTAGTTCTGCGGGGGGGGCCCTAGGCACAGATACGCAGTATTTT.

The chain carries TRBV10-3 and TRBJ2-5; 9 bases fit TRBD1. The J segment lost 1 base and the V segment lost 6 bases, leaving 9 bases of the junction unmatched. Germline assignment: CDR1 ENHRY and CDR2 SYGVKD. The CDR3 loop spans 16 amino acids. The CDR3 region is CAISRGRTGVQETQYF. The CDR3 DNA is TGTGCCATCAGCAGAGGGAGGACAGGGGTCCAAGAGACCCAGTACTTC.

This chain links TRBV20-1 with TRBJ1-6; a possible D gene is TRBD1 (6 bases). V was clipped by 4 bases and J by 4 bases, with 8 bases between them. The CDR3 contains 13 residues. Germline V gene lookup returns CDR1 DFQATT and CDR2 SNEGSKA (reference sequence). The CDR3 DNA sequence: TGCAGTGCTAAGGACAGTTATAATTCACCCCTCCACTTT. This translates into CSAKDSYNSPLHF.

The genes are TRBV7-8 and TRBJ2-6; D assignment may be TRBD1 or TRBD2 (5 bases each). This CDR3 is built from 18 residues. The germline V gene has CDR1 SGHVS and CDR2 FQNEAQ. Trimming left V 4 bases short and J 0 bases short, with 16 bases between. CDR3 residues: CASSWPGRRASGANVLTF. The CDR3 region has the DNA TGTGCCAGCAGCTGGCCGGGACGGCGAGCCTCTGGGGCCAACGTCCTGACTTTC.

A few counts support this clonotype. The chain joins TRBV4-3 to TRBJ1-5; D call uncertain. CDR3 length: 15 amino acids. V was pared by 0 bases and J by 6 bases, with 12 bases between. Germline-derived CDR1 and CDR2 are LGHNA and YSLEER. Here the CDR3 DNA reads TGCGCCAGCAGCCAAGATCTAGGGATAGGTCAGCCCCAGCATTTT. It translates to CASSQDLGIGQPQHF.

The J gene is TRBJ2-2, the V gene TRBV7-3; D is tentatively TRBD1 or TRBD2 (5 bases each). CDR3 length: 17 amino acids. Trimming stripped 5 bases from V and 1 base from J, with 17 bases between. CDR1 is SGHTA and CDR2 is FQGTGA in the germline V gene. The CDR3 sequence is CASSPFQGVGNTGELFF. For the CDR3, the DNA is TGTGCCAGCAGCCCCTTTCAGGGAGTAGGGAACACCGGGGAGCTGTTTTTT.